Shown below are 11 T cell receptor beta chains from a single sample sequenced in a study of T cells after yellow fever vaccination. TCRdb reprocessed the 5' RACE reads via MiXCR and lists one record per CDR3 protein. Of about 320,000 distinct CDR3 sequences in the sample, 4% to 5.5% were seen once. Source: PBMCs, taken 15 days after the yellow fever booster vaccination. The receptors here all came from a man between 18 and 35 years old who received the YFV17D yellow fever vaccine.

This clonotype appeared a few times. In DNA, the CDR3 is TGTGCCAGCCGGGACTCCCAGACCCAGTACTTC. Protein sequence: CASRDSQTQYF. The rearrangement uses TRBV6-2 or TRBV6-3 and TRBJ2-5; tentative D call: TRBD2 (6 bases). Germline loops: CDR1 MNHEY, CDR2 SVGEGT. CDR3 length: 11 amino acids. Trimming removed 8 bases at V and 6 bases at J, with 10 bases between.

The V and J genes are TRBV27 and TRBJ2-7; D could derive from TRBD1 or TRBD2 (6 bases each). The CDR3 spans 16 residues. The V end lost 0 bases, the J end lost 3 bases, and 15 bases lay between the germline ends. Germline CDR1 is MNHEY and CDR2 is SMNVEV (reference sequence). CDR3 bases: TGTGCCAGCAGTTTATCCAAACAGGGAGGATTCTACGAGCAGTACTTC. It yields the protein CASSLSKQGGFYEQYF.

This clonotype appeared a few times. V usage is TRBV28 and J usage is TRBJ1-5; 7 bases line up with TRBD1. This CDR3 is 18 amino acids long. With 10 bases clipped from V and 1 base from J, the junction kept 19 bases outside the gene matches. Germline CDR1 and CDR2: MDHEN and SYDVKM. This chain's CDR3 is CATRPLTRQGTSNQPQHF. The CDR3 nucleotides read TGTGCCACCCGACCTCTTACCCGACAGGGAACGAGCAATCAGCCCCAGCATTTT. The variable domain in full, with the rest retrieved from reference TRBV28 and TRBJ1-5, is DVKVTQSSRYLVKRTGEKVFLECVQDMDHENMFWYRQDPGLGLRLIYFSYDVKMKEKGDIPEGYSVSREKKERFSLILESASTNQTSMYLCATRPLTRQGTSNQPQHFGDGTRLSIL.

This clonotype was seen more than once but under ten times. The chain combines TRBV5-6 with TRBJ1-4; 9 bases map to TRBD1. This CDR3 spans 13 amino acids. Germline V gene sequence: CDR1 SGHDT, CDR2 YYEEEE. Trimming removed 4 bases from V and 8 bases from J; junction bases left unmatched: 3. The CDR3 sequence: CASSRGQGEKLFF. Written as DNA, the CDR3 is TGTGCCAGCAGCCGGGGACAGGGAGAAAAACTGTTTTTT. Using reference TRBV5-6 and TRBJ1-4 for the parts outside the CDR3, the full variable domain is DAGVTQSPTHLIKTRGQQVTLRCSPKSGHDTVSWYQQALGQGPQFIFQYYEEEERQRGNFPDRFSGHQFPNYSSELNVNALLLGDSALYLCASSRGQGEKLFFGSGTQLSVL.

This clonotype has only a few counts. This chain connects TRBV6-6 to TRBJ2-7; 7 nucleotides match TRBD2. CDR3 length equals 14 residues. CDR1 MNHNY and CDR2 SVGAGI come from the germline V gene (reference sequence). The ends lost 6 bases at V and 3 bases at J; junction bases unmatched: 8. CDR3 region: CASSQAGPVYEQYF. The CDR3 DNA sequence: TGTGCCAGCAGCCAAGCGGGGCCGGTCTACGAGCAGTACTTC.

This clonotype was observed a handful of times. This chain uses TRBV7-9 with TRBJ2-4; D possibly corresponds to TRBD1 (6 bases). CDR1 and CDR2 from the germline V gene are SEHNR and FQNEAQ (reference sequence). The V and J ends lost 5 bases and 0 bases respectively, with 14 bases between them. This CDR3 is built from 16 residues. The CDR3 region is CASSMNRELAKNIQYF. The CDR3, as DNA: TGTGCCAGCAGCATGAACAGGGAATTAGCCAAAAACATTCAGTACTTC. Filled out from reference TRBV7-9 and TRBJ2-4, the complete variable domain reads DTGVSQNPRHKITKRGQNVTFRCDPISEHNRLYWYRQTLGQGPEFLTYFQNEAQLEKSRLLSDRFSAERPKGSFSTLEIQRTEQGDSAMYLCASSMNRELAKNIQYFGAGTRLSVL.

This clonotype was observed many times. The rearrangement links TRBV6-5 to TRBJ1-5; D might be TRBD1 (5 bases). Trimming pared 3 bases from V and 1 base from J, leaving 25 bases between. This CDR3 contains 20 residues. CDR1 is MNHEY and CDR2 is SVGAGI in the germline V gene. The CDR3 coding sequence is TGTGCCAGCAGTTATTGCGACCGGGACCGTGCTATTTCGAGCAATCAGCCCCAGCATTTT. Its protein product is CASSYCDRDRAISSNQPQHF.

V gene TRBV20-1 combines with J gene TRBJ2-7; the match to TRBD1 covers 10 bases. Trimming took 5 bases from V and 2 from J; bases not matched to a gene: 6. The CDR3 totals 14 residues. Germline V CDR1 and CDR2: DFQATT, SNEGSKA (reference sequence). The CDR3 DNA follows: TGCAGTGCTCCAGACAGGGGGCCAACCTACGAGCAGTACTTC. It specifies CSAPDRGPTYEQYF.

This clonotype was observed a few times. The rearrangement links TRBV5-1 to TRBJ1-4, with 11 bases fitting TRBD1. Germline V gene lookup returns CDR1 SGHRS and CDR2 YFSETQ. With V trimmed by 2 bases and J by 3 bases, 9 bases remained unmatched. This CDR3 is built from 18 residues. The CDR3 sequence: CASSFGQGASKANEKLFF. The CDR3 DNA reads as TGCGCCAGCAGCTTCGGACAGGGGGCGTCTAAGGCTAATGAAAAACTGTTTTTT. The whole variable domain, filled in from reference TRBV5-1 and TRBJ1-4, reads KAGVTQTPRYLIKTRGQQVTLSCSPISGHRSVSWYQQTPGQGLQFLFEYFSETQRNKGNFPGRFSGRQFSNSRSEMNVSTLELGDSALYLCASSFGQGASKANEKLFFGSGTQLSVL.

The chain is built from TRBV2 and TRBJ2-4; 7 positions agree with TRBD1. This CDR3 spans 13 amino acids. Germline CDR1 and CDR2: SNHLY and FYNNEI. Trimming at V came to 11 bases and at J to 1 base, leaving 5 bases not matched to a gene. CDR3 amino acids: CARQGDAKNIQYF. CDR3 in DNA: TGTGCCCGCCAGGGGGATGCCAAAAACATTCAGTACTTC. Filled out from reference TRBV2 and TRBJ2-4, the complete variable domain reads EPEVTQTPSHQVTQMGQEVILRCVPISNHLYFYWYRQILGQKVEFLVSFYNNEISEKSEIFDDQFSVERPDGSNFTLKIRSTKLEDSAMYFCARQGDAKNIQYFGAGTRLSVL.

The rearrangement uses TRBV4-3 and TRBJ1-5, with a tentative D call TRBD1 (6 bases). Germline V gene data show CDR1 as LGHNA and CDR2 as YSLEER. The CDR3 is made up of 14 amino acids. V was trimmed by 5 bases and J by 4 bases, leaving 12 bases between them. The CDR3 region is CASSELQGNQPQHF. Here the CDR3 DNA reads TGCGCCAGCAGCGAGCTACAGGGTAATCAGCCCCAGCATTTT.